This TCR beta chain was sequenced for a study of CD8 T cells in Susac syndrome. The CDR3 has 15 residues. After removal of 4 bases from V and 0 bases from J, the junction contained 5 bases not matched to a gene. Germline V CDR1 and CDR2: MDHEN, SYDVKM. Study outcomes and limitations: A relatively small number of individuals underwent TCR sequencing and HLA analysis.

The T cells that were sequenced for TCR beta were CD8+ and CD4+ cells from blood. TEMRA cells were enriched by FACS, while CD8+ and CD4+ T cells were obtained through a negative isolation that was performed magnetically. Note on this clonotype: The antigen remains undetermined.

Reverse transcription of roughly 0.5 to 1 ug RNA was performed with random hexamers. Across 54 Vbeta and 13 Jbeta, TCR beta CDR3 was amplified with immunoSEQ multiplex PCR. TCRdb processed the immunoSEQ multiplex PCR reads anew with MiXCR; each CDR3 protein has one entry. The table records some 99,000 distinct CDR3 sequences, 95% to 98% of them present only once. V usage is TRBV28 and J usage is TRBJ2-7, with TRBD2 matching 8 bases. The TCR comes from a human donor in good health. Sequencing was performed on CD4+ T cells from PBMCs. CDR3 protein: CASSSLAGLSYEQYF. The CDR3 nucleotides read TGTGCCAGCAGTTCGTTAGCGGGGCTCTCCTACGAGCAGTACTTC.